The 8 T cell receptor delta chains given below trace back to one sample, sequenced in a study of gamma-delta chains in newborns, infants, children. TCRdb repeated clone calling on the reads with CATT. The sample contains approximately 11,000 delta-chain clones, approximately 9.5% of which appear only once. The source material was blood. These receptors were collected from a child who was a newborn, infant or young child, either healthy, febrile or measles-vaccinated (not recorded which).

The sample holds a few counts of this clone. The CDR3 sequence: CACDSMGVIHSWDTRQMFF. For the CDR3, the DNA is TGTGCCTGTGACTCCATGGGGGTCATACACTCCTGGGACACCCGACAGATGTTTTTC. The chain uses TRDV2 and TRDJ3; tentative D call: TRDD3 (6 bases). Germline V gene sequence: CDR1 GEAIGNYY, CDR2 EKD. The length of the CDR3 is 19 residues. The V end lost 3 bases, the J end lost 0 bases, and 17 bases lay between the germline ends.

This clone ranks as medium-sized (0.01 to 0.1%). Other DNA sequences from this sample encode an identical CDR3 as well. This sequence joins TRDV2 and TRDJ1; D unclear. Trimming cost V 1 base and J 4 bases, with 12 bases left between them. The CDR3 totals 14 residues. The germline gives CDR1 GEAIGNYY, CDR2 EKD. The CDR3 coding sequence is TGTGCCTGTGACACAATTACTACGGGCGATAAACTCATCTTT. The encoded protein is CACDTITTGDKLIF.

In its sample, this clone is medium-sized. J is TRDJ1 and V is TRDV2; D call uncertain. This CDR3 region has 14 residues. In germline, CDR1 is GEAIGNYY, CDR2 EKD. V was clipped by 0 bases and J by 3 bases, with 10 bases between them. The CDR3, as DNA: TGTGCCTGTGACACCGTAACTTTCGCCGATAAACTCATCTTT. Its translation: CACDTVTFADKLIF.

In its sample, this clone ranks as medium-sized (0.01 to 0.1%). The chain couples TRDV2 to TRDJ1; D remains unclear. Germline V gene sequence: CDR1 GEAIGNYY, CDR2 EKD. The CDR3 contains 15 residues. Trimming took off 0 bases at V and 8 bases at J, with 18 bases between the two ends. CDR3 nucleotide sequence: TGTGCCTGTGACACCGTAGGTGCCGTCCCGGGGAAACTCATCTTT. It translates to CACDTVGAVPGKLIF.

The genes are TRDV2 and TRDJ1; 9 bases match TRDD3. From germline, CDR1 is GEAIGNYY and CDR2 EKD. The CDR3 totals 19 residues. The V and J ends lost 0 bases and 0 bases, in that order; junction bases with no gene match: 13. CDR3 sequence (DNA): TGTGCCTGTGACACCGTCCCTACTGGGGGACCACCGTACACCGATAAACTCATCTTT. It codes for CACDTVPTGGPPYTDKLIF.

A few counts support this clone. V is TRDV1 and J is TRDJ1, with TRDD3 matching over 10 bases. This CDR3 is 16 amino acids long. J lost 9 bases, V lost 3 bases, and 13 bases had no gene match. The germline V gene encodes CDR1 TSWWSYY and CDR2 QGS. The CDR3 coding sequence is TGTGCTCTTGGGGACCCAATACTGGGGGATTTATCTGAACTCATCTTT. It encodes CALGDPILGDLSELIF.

This clone has just a few counts. The CDR3 DNA reads as TGTGCCTGTGACACCGTCGGGGGATACGCAGCACAACTCTTCTTT. It is translated as CACDTVGGYAAQLFF. V is TRDV2 and J is TRDJ2, with 10 positions matching TRDD3. The CDR3 is 15 residues long. J gave up 6 bases and V 0 bases, and 3 bases lay outside the gene matches. Germline-derived CDR1 and CDR2 are GEAIGNYY and EKD.

In its sample, this clone was seen a few times. The rearrangement uses TRDV1 and TRDJ1; a possible D gene is TRDD3 (5 bases). There are 20 residues in the CDR3. The germline V and J ends were trimmed by 1 base and 0 bases, with 24 bases remaining between them. CDR1 TSWWSYY and CDR2 QGS come from the germline V gene. CDR3: CALGEPRGKGLYANTDKLIF. In DNA form, the CDR3 reads TGTGCTCTTGGGGAACCACGGGGAAAGGGCTTGTACGCGAACACCGATAAACTCATCTTT.